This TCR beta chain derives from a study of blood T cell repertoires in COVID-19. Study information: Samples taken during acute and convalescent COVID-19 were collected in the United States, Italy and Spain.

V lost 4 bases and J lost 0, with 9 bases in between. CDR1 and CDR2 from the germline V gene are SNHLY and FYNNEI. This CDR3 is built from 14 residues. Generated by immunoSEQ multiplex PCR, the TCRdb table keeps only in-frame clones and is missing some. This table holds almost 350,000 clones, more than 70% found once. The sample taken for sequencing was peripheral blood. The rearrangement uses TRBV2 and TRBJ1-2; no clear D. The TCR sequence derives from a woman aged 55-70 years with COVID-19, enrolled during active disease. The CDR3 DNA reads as TGTGCCAGCAGTGGGTCTCGGGCTAACTATGGCTACACCTTC. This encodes CASSGSRANYGYTF. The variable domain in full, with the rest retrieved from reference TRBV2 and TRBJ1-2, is EPEVTQTPSHQVTQMGQEVILRCVPISNHLYFYWYRQILGQKVEFLVSFYNNEISEKSEIFDDQFSVERPDGSNFTLKIRSTKLEDSAMYFCASSGSRANYGYTFGSGTRLTVV.